Listed below are T cell receptor beta chains from one sample, sequenced in a study of blood T cell repertoires in COVID-19. Clones were read by immunoSEQ multiplex PCR, and TCRdb kept only the in-frame ones, dropping some. The sample holds about 260,000 clones, roughly 87% seen once. Sequenced material: peripheral blood. These receptors were taken from a woman aged 45-65 years who had recovered from COVID-19. CDR3s include the opening cysteine and the closing phenylalanine or tryptophan.

TRBJ1-2 TRBV5-6 CASSLGAYDGYTF
TRBJ2-1 TRBV2 CASSELAAEFNEQFF
TRBJ2-6 TRBV30 CAWRGYDGTSSSGANVLTF
TRBJ1-3 TRBV7-2 CASSLAWTGQENTIYF
TRBJ2-7 TRBV16 CASSQGTGVYEQYF
TRBJ2-4 TRBV29-1 CSVVRGSSDIQYF
TRBJ2-2 TRBV7-2 CASSQYRESSELFF
TRBJ1-1 TRBV5-4 CASSQGLGGTEAFF
TRBJ2-1 TRBV4-2 CASGRGEGRSEQFF
TRBJ2-7 TRBV14 CASSQAPATGGIEQYF
TRBJ2-1 TRBV4-2 CASSHRASGGYNEQFF
TRBJ2-1 TRBV19 CASSIGRGSSYNEQFF
TRBJ1-2 TRBV6-5 CASSLGGAANYGYTF
TRBJ2-7 TRBV27 CASSPGLASSYEQYF
TRBJ2-2 TRBV19 CASSISRAYTGELFF
TRBJ2-1 TRBV9 CASSAPGLAGRNEQFF
TRBJ2-7 TRBV7-3 CASSSPDMPYEQYF
TRBJ2-1 TRBV4-1 CASSQDRTGGFRSYNEQFF
TRBJ1-6 TRBV5-1 CASSPRTGGNSPLHF
TRBJ2-3 TRBV11-2 CASSLNGGTRPDTQYF
TRBJ2-7 TRBV6-2/TRBV6-3 CASSSDRFSYEQYF
TRBJ2-2 TRBV10-3 CATWEGMGELFF
TRBJ2-7 TRBV7-9 CASSPRQGVDEQYF
TRBJ1-5 TRBV28 CASSPGGAGQPQHF
TRBJ2-2 TRBV28 CASSFFGELFF
TRBJ2-1 TRBV19 CASSIGQPVYNEQFF
TRBJ1-1 TRBV5-1 CASSLNPVFGRGEDEAFF
TRBJ1-1 TRBV2 CASSQDRGAYTEAFF
TRBJ1-2 TRBV19 CASSIGPFSTGRASNYGYTF
TRBJ1-2 TRBV18 CASSLAGGDYGYTF
TRBJ1-2 TRBV7-2 CASSLELRGYGYTF
TRBJ2-7 TRBV28 CASSRSRRTGGNEQYF
TRBJ1-4 TRBV27 CASRRVATNEKLFF
TRBJ1-2 TRBV5-1 CASSFRTDGYANYGYTF
TRBJ2-7 TRBV6-2/TRBV6-3 CASSKAGTGPYEQYF